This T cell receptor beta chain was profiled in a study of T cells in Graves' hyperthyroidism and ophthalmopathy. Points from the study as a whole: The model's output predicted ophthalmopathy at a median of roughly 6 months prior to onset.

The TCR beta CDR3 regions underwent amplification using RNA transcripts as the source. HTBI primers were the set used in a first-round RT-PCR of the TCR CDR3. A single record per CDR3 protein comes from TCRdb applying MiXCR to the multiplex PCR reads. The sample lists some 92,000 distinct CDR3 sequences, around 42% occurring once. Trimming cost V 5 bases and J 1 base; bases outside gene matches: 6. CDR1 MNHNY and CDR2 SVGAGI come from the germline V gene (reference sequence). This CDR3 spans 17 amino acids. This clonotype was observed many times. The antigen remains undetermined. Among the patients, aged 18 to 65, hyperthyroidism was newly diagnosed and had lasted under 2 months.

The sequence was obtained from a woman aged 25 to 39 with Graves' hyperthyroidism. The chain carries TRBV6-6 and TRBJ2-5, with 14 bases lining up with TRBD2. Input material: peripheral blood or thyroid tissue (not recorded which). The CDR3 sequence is CASSPTSGRVLQETQYF. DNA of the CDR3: TGTGCCAGCAGTCCGACTAGCGGGAGGGTCCTCCAAGAGACCCAGTACTTC.